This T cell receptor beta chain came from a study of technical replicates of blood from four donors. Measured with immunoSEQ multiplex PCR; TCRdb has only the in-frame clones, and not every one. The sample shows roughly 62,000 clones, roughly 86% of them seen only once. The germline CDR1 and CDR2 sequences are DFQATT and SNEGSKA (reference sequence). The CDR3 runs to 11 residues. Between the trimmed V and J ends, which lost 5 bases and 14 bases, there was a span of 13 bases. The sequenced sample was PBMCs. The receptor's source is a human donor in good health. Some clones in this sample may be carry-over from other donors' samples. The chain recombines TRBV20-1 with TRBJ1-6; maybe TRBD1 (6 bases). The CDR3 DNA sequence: TGCAGTGCTGAACAGGGTAGGTCCCTCCACTTT. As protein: CSAEQGRSLHF.